This T cell receptor (beta chain) is drawn from a study of identical twins. Germline V gives CDR1 LGHNA, CDR2 YSLEER. V lost 0 bases, J lost 1 base, and 9 bases lay in between. This CDR3 comprises 16 residues. Template switching added a universal primer site; cDNA carried unique molecular identifiers. TCRdb redid the calling of the 5' RACE reads with MiXCR, one entry per CDR3 protein. The sample includes roughly 280,000 distinct CDR3 sequences, around 9.7% of them seen just once. Separately, the same data were catalogued under a study of yellow fever vaccine responses in identical twins.

The clonotype comes from a woman aged 18-35 years in good health. The rearrangement links TRBV4-3 to TRBJ2-2; TRBD2 is a possible D gene (6 bases). The specimen sequenced was CD8+ T cells sorted from blood. Here the CDR3 reads CASSQESRENTGELFF. DNA for the CDR3: TGCGCCAGCAGCCAAGAATCGCGGGAGAACACCGGGGAGCTGTTTTTT.